This T cell receptor beta chain derives from a study of OX40 agonist ivuxolimab in advanced cancers. Across the study: Patients were given ivuxolimab, an antibody that agonizes OX40 (CD134). Study-level findings and limits: Both CD4+ and CD8+ T cell populations in blood had undergone clonal expansion by week 6 at 0.1 to 3.0 mg/kg. Determination of antigen specificity was not performed for the expanded peripheral T cells.

In germline, CDR1 is SGHDT, CDR2 YYEEEE. Trimming cost V 4 bases and J 8 bases, with 7 bases left between them. There are 11 residues in the CDR3. Assay used: immunoSEQ multiplex PCR; TCRdb lists only in-frame clones, some missing. In the table there are 60,000 to 80,000 clones, approximately 84% of which are singletons. With respect to this clone: Its antigen is unidentified.

The sequence was obtained from an adult with an advanced solid tumor such as melanoma, head and neck, liver or kidney cancer. The V and J genes are TRBV5-6 and TRBJ2-1; D remains ambiguous. This specimen consisted of CD4+ or CD8+ T cells sorted from blood, obtained in a trial of the OX40 agonist ivuxolimab. In nucleotides, the CDR3 is TGTGCCAGCAGCCTAGAGGATGAGCAGTTCTTC. This gives the protein CASSLEDEQFF.